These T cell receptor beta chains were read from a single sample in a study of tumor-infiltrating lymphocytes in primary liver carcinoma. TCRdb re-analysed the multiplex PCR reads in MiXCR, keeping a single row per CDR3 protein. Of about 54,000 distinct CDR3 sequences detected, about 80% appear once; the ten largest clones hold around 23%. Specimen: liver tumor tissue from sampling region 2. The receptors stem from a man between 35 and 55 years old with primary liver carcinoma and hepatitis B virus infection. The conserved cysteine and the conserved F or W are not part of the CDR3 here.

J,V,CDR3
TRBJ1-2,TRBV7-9,TSSLLQGTILRSRYT
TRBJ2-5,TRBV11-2,ASSLMGDSQY
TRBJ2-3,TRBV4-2,ATSLMGTGGTVTQY
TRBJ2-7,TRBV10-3,VISALPPGQGFGKQY
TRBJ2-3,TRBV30,AWSVGGGEDTQY
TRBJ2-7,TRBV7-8,ASSLALPYERY
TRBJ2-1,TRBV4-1,VSSKRAGLAGDEQF
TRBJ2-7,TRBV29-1,SIGVRGEQY
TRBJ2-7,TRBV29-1,SVARRGATYEQY
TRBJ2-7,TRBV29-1,NLEDLGQGHEQY
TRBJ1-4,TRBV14,GSSQGGQGHEKPF
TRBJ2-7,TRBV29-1,SASRTVYDEQY
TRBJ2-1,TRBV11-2,ASSHMGHSSRKGEQF
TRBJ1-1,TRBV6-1,ASRNRLTEAF
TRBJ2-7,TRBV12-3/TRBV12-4,ASSDLLAGSYEQY
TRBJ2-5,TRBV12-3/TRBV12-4,VSSSGTSAF
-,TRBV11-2,ASSLDIGLAMSEQY
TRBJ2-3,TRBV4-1,ASCPRGTDAQY
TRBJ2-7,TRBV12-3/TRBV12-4,ASSPAGGGRDKQY
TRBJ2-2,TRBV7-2,ANSFDGVNTGELF
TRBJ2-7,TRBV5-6,AGSLGHIRNEKY
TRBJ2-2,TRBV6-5,ANSYWASTRELF
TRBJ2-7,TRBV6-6,ISRRESDYEQY
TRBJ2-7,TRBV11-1,ANSLEATVFYEQY
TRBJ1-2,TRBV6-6,ASFSSRCNSGFDYYGYT
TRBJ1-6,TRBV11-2,ASSLGGANSPLH
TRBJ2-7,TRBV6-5,ASSRHGTTEQY
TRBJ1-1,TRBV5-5,AGSGRETEAF
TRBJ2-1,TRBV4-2,ACSQEPEGSEQF
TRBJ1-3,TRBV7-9,ASSPPSSGNTIY
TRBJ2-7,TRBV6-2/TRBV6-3,VSSYSRESYEQY
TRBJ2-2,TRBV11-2,ASSRASGISGELF
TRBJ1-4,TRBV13,ASKGSTAGRLF
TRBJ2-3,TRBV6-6,ASSCAWNTDTQY
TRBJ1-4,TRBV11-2,ASSLEIGNEKQF
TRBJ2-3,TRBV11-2,GSSLDVVGLTDMQY
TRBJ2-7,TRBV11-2,ASTLDLGTPCSYEQY
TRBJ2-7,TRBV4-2,VSNPDTYEQY
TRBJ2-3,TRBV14,ANSQDLPGDWDTLY
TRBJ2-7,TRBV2,ASNLDRGLTYKQY
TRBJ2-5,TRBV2,ACVSSRGRGRETQY
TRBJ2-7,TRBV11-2,ANSLTDTVYEHY
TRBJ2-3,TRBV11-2,ASSPGSPSDTQY
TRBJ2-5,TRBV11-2,ASSSSSGDGETQY
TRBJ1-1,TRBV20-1,SARDGNAEAF
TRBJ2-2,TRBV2,ASSRDRGSLTGELF
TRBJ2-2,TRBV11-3,ACSSGQVDIGELF
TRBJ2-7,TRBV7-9,ASSLTYKQY
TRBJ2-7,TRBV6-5,ASNYRLSYKQY